Here is one T cell receptor beta chain with its context. Its antigen is as yet unknown. CDR3 length: 12 amino acids. Deletions cut 4 bases from V and 5 bases from J, with 10 bases between. Germline V lookup: CDR1 SQVTM, CDR2 ANQGSEA. This sample was taken from a study of shared clonotypes between healthy human individuals. Whole-study findings and limits: Owing to a small donor count, the genetic and exposure-history diversity represented was limited.

Template for every sorted-subset replicate PCR totaled about 200 ng DNA, 30,000 to 35,000 T cell genomes. Data came from immunoSEQ multiplex PCR; TCRdb stores just in-frame clones and leaves some out. The sample lists 1.5 million to 1.9 million clones, 95% to 99% occurring once. V and J are TRBV29-1 and TRBJ2-3, with D maybe TRBD2 (5 bases). This clonotype was sampled from a young man in good health. Sequencing was carried out using naive CD4+ T cells sorted from blood. Described subset: CD45RA+ positively selected. The CDR3: CSVVRGRDTQYF. CDR3 DNA sequence: TGCAGCGTTGTGAGAGGGAGAGATACGCAGTATTTT.